This T cell receptor beta chain is drawn from a study of blood T cell repertoires in COVID-19. Sequenced by immunoSEQ multiplex PCR; TCRdb stores in-frame clones only, minus some. Of about 270,000 clones listed, 85% to 90% are singletons. This clone was seen only once. Donors in Cohort 3 who had recovered were those with two negative PCRs, healthcare professional clearance, or resolution of their symptoms. V was trimmed by 4 bases and J by 4 bases, leaving 11 bases between them. The V gene's germline CDR1 is SGHNT and CDR2 YYREEE (reference sequence). CDR3 length: 14 residues. The chain combines TRBV5-4 with TRBJ2-2, with D maybe TRBD2 (5 bases). The TCR originated in a woman under 30 who had recovered from COVID-19. The sequencing input was PBMCs or T cells enriched from blood (not recorded which). Here the CDR3 reads CASSRGSVTGELFF. The CDR3 DNA follows: TGTGCCAGCAGCCGAGGTAGCGTCACCGGGGAGCTGTTTTTT.